These 26 T cell receptor beta chains were all obtained from the same sample, sequenced in a study of human T cells and chemical hapten exposure. The time point was: patch test 2, 6 weeks after DPC sensitization. Described treatment: therapeutic diphenylcyclopropenone sensitization with weekly scalp DPC. TCRdb re-called the RACE reads with MiXCR, one entry per CDR3 protein. The sample lists 350,000 to 400,000 distinct CDR3 sequences, about 6% occurring once. This material consisted of whole blood, taken in connection with sensitization to the hapten diphenylcyclopropenone (DPC). The receptors were sampled from a woman aged 18-29 years with alopecia areata. Some clones in this sample may be carry-over from other donors' samples.

This clonotype showed up many times. This rearrangement joins TRBV29-1 to TRBJ2-7, with a possible D match to TRBD1 (6 bases). Germline loops: CDR1 SQVTM, CDR2 ANQGSEA. Trimming removed 6 bases at V and 2 bases at J, with 17 bases between. This CDR3 contains 14 residues. The CDR3 sequence is CSVEGSGAPYEQYF. CDR3 nucleotide sequence: TGCAGCGTAGAGGGGTCAGGGGCTCCCTACGAGCAGTACTTC.

This chain connects TRBV5-6 to TRBJ2-6; D perhaps matches TRBD1 (6 bases). Germline V gives CDR1 SGHDT, CDR2 YYEEEE. Between the trimmed V and J ends, which lost 4 bases and 2 bases, there was a span of 16 bases. This CDR3 has 17 amino acids. The CDR3 spells CASSPGLTGTGANVLTF. Here the CDR3 DNA reads TGTGCCAGCAGCCCGGGCCTTACAGGGACTGGGGCCAACGTCCTGACTTTC.

CDR3 sequence: CASSSLAGGTYNEQFF. DNA of the CDR3: TGTGCCAGCAGCTCACTAGCGGGGGGGACCTACAATGAGCAGTTCTTC. V and J are TRBV11-3 and TRBJ2-1, with 13 nucleotides matching TRBD2. CDR1 and CDR2 from the germline V gene are SGHNT and YENEEA. This CDR3 spans 16 amino acids. The J segment lost 2 bases and the V segment lost 4 bases, leaving 2 bases of the junction unmatched.

The table lists this clonotype with a count of one. The chain links TRBV28 to TRBJ1-2; no definite D call. CDR1 and CDR2 from the germline V gene are MDHEN and SYDVKM. V was pared by 7 bases and J by 4 bases, with 10 bases between. The CDR3 is made up of 12 amino acids. As DNA, the CDR3 is TGTGCCAGCACCCCCTGGGGCTATGGCTACACCTTC. It is translated as CASTPWGYGYTF.

The table lists this clonotype with many counts. The V and J genes are TRBV13 and TRBJ1-5, with 8 bases matching TRBD1. The CDR3 spans 15 residues. V shed 3 bases, J shed 5 bases, and the junction held 6 bases outside the gene matches. CDR1 and CDR2 (germline): PRHDT, FYEKMQ (reference sequence). The CDR3 spells CASSFGQGADQPQHF. In DNA form, the CDR3 reads TGTGCCAGCAGCTTTGGTCAGGGGGCGGATCAGCCCCAGCATTTT.

This clonotype came up a few times. The chain uses TRBV7-3 and TRBJ2-7; 8 bases line up with TRBD1. Germline V lookup: CDR1 SGHTA, CDR2 FQGTGA. This CDR3 spans 15 amino acids. J gave up 0 bases and V 6 bases, and 7 bases lay outside the gene matches. The CDR3 DNA reads TGTGCCAGCAGTTACGGGGACAGGAGCTCCTACGAGCAGTACTTC. This translates into CASSYGDRSSYEQYF.

Comments on this clonotype: A much larger clonotype is one base distant, so this may be a read error. The V gene is TRBV2, the J gene TRBJ2-1; a weak D match, TRBD1 (5 bases). The CDR3 runs 15 residues. In germline, CDR1 is SNHLY, CDR2 FYNNEI. CDR3 nucleotides: TGTACCAGCAGGGAAGACCCTAGCTCCTACAATGAGCAGTTCTTC. Encoded protein: CTSREDPSSYNEQFF. Using reference TRBV2 and TRBJ2-1 for the parts outside the CDR3, the full variable domain is EPEVTQTPSHQVTQMGQEVILRCVPISNHLYFYWYRQILGQKVEFLVSFYNNEISEKSEIFDDQFSVERPDGSNFTLKIRSTKLEDSAMYFCTSREDPSSYNEQFFGPGTRLTVL.

In this sample, this clonotype turned up many times. The chain has TRBV28 and TRBJ1-5; D gene unclear. CDR3 length: 19 residues. Per the germline V gene, CDR1 is MDHEN and CDR2 is SYDVKM. V lost 3 bases and J 9 bases, leaving 30 bases between the germline ends. CDR3 in DNA: TGTGCCAGCAGTTTCTATCGCCGGAAGACGGGCGGGCCGGTGAGGCCCCAGCATTTT. It codes for CASSFYRRKTGGPVRPQHF. The full variable domain, with the rest looked up from reference TRBV28 and TRBJ1-5, is DVKVTQSSRYLVKRTGEKVFLECVQDMDHENMFWYRQDPGLGLRLIYFSYDVKMKEKGDIPEGYSVSREKKERFSLILESASTNQTSMYLCASSFYRRKTGGPVRPQHFGDGTRLSIL.

This clonotype appeared a few times. The J gene is TRBJ2-2, the V gene TRBV16; no clear D. CDR3 length: 14 residues. The V gene's germline CDR1 is KGHSY and CDR2 FQNENV. Trimming removed 0 bases at V and 6 bases at J, with 8 bases between. This CDR3 reads CASSQSGNSGELFF. The CDR3 coding sequence is TGTGCCAGCAGCCAATCCGGCAACTCCGGGGAGCTGTTTTTT. Full variable domain (rest looked up from reference TRBV16 and TRBJ2-2): GEEVAQTPKHLVRGEGQKAKLYCAPIKGHSYVFWYQQVLKNEFKFLISFQNENVFDETGMPKERFSAKCLPNSPCSLEIQATKLEDSAVYFCASSQSGNSGELFFGEGSRLTVL.

Worth noting for this clonotype: This likely comes from a read error, as the CDR3 has no conserved phenylalanine or tryptophan at its end. The CDR3 is CASSDRAQPTREQYL. For the CDR3, the DNA is TGTGCCAGCAGTGACAGGGCCCAGCCTACTAGAGAGCAGTACCTC. The V gene is TRBV28, the J gene TRBJ2-7; 7 bases agree with TRBD1. Looked up from germline, CDR1 is MDHEN and CDR2 is SYDVKM. This CDR3 has 15 amino acids. The V segment lost 5 bases and the J segment 7 bases; nucleotides outside the gene matches: 14.

There are many counts of this clonotype. Written as DNA, the CDR3 is TGTGCCAGCAACCCTACCGGGACCCCTGGAAACACCATATATTTT. The encoded protein is CASNPTGTPGNTIYF. This chain uses TRBV28 with TRBJ1-3; a possible D gene is TRBD1 (5 bases). Germline loops: CDR1 MDHEN, CDR2 SYDVKM. The CDR3 contains 15 residues. Trimming removed 7 bases at V and 2 bases at J, with 15 bases between.

This clonotype has more than one count but fewer than ten. The V gene is TRBV20-1, the J gene TRBJ2-3; the D is unclear. Looked up from germline, CDR1 is DFQATT and CDR2 is SNEGSKA (reference sequence). V was trimmed by 5 bases and J by 0 bases, leaving 12 bases between them. The CDR3 contains 14 residues. As DNA, the CDR3 is TGCAGTGCTCCGATACTATCAAGCACAGATACGCAGTATTTT. Encoded protein: CSAPILSSTDTQYF.

The V and J genes are TRBV28 and TRBJ2-5; weak D call: TRBD2 (5 bases). In germline, CDR1 is MDHEN, CDR2 SYDVKM. The CDR3 loop spans 12 amino acids. V lost 4 bases and J lost 3, with 6 bases in between. As DNA, the CDR3 is TGTGCCAGCAGTTACGGGAAAGAGACCCAGTACTTC. Amino acids: CASSYGKETQYF.

This clonotype came up once. The gene calls are TRBV6-1 and TRBJ1-6; possibly TRBD1 for D (5 bases). CDR3 length: 13 amino acids. V lost 11 bases, J lost 10 bases, and 18 bases lay in between. Germline CDR1 and CDR2: MNHNS and SASEGT. CDR3 sequence: CARMMGRSSPLHF. For the CDR3, the DNA is TGTGCCCGCATGATGGGACGGAGCTCACCCCTCCACTTT.

There are many counts of this clonotype. The chain combines TRBV14 with TRBJ2-1; maybe TRBD2 (6 bases). V was shortened by 4 bases and J by 9 bases, with 19 bases between the two germline ends. Germline loops: CDR1 SGHDN, CDR2 FVKESK. This CDR3 has 15 residues. CDR3 region: CASSLLGLAWSEQFF. CDR3 coding DNA: TGTGCCAGCAGCCTCCTGGGACTGGCCTGGAGTGAGCAGTTCTTC.

This clonotype was seen many times. The V call is TRBV12-3 or TRBV12-4, the J call TRBJ1-1; TRBD1 matches at 9 bases. V gave up 5 bases and J gave up 4 bases; unmatched junction bases: 5. This CDR3 region has 14 residues. CDR3 region: CASSPGQGSTEAFF. In DNA form, the CDR3 reads TGTGCCAGCAGTCCAGGACAGGGGAGCACTGAAGCTTTCTTT.

The sample holds many counts of this clonotype. The CDR3 DNA reads as TGTGCCAGCAGTCCCGGGACCCAAAATTCACCCCTCCACTTT. It codes for CASSPGTQNSPLHF. This rearrangement joins TRBV27 to TRBJ1-6; TRBD1 might be the D (5 bases). The CDR3 sequence is 14 residues long. Germline loops: CDR1 MNHEY, CDR2 SMNVEV (reference sequence). Trimming removed 5 bases from V and 7 bases from J, with 12 bases in between.

The gene calls are TRBV12-3 or TRBV12-4 and TRBJ2-7; the D gene is possibly TRBD1 (6 bases). The CDR3 length is 15 residues. The V end was cut by 3 bases, the J end by 0 bases, with 12 bases between. The chain's CDR3 is CASSFGQSSSYEQYF. CDR3 coding DNA: TGTGCCAGCAGTTTCGGACAGTCGAGCTCCTACGAGCAGTACTTC.

In its sample, this clonotype was seen a few times. This chain uses TRBV28 with TRBJ2-2; D not certain. The germline CDR1 and CDR2 sequences are MDHEN and SYDVKM. Trimming left V 3 bases short and J 3 bases short, with 11 bases between. The CDR3 runs to 15 residues. CDR3 sequence reads: CASSLRLTYTGELFF. CDR3 nucleotides: TGTGCCAGCAGTTTGCGGCTAACATACACCGGGGAGCTGTTTTTT.

The gene calls are TRBV5-1 and TRBJ2-3, with 8 bases matching TRBD2. V trimming: 4 bases; J trimming: 4 bases; junction bases outside the gene matches: 5. The CDR3 runs to 14 residues. Germline V gene lookup returns CDR1 SGHRS and CDR2 YFSETQ. CDR3 residues: CASSPTGGSDTQYF. The CDR3 nucleotides read TGCGCCAGCAGCCCTACGGGGGGGTCAGATACGCAGTATTTT.

This clonotype was seen a few times. The V gene is TRBV9, the J gene TRBJ2-6; possibly TRBD1 or TRBD2 for D (6 bases each). The germline V gene encodes CDR1 SGDLS and CDR2 YYNGEE. The CDR3 extends over 17 amino acids. Trimming cost V 0 bases and J 2 bases, with 12 bases left between them. This CDR3 is CASSVGPGGAGANVLTF. As DNA, the CDR3 is TGTGCCAGCAGCGTAGGGCCCGGGGGCGCTGGGGCCAACGTCCTGACTTTC.

This clonotype was recorded a few times. The chain employs TRBV6-1 and TRBJ2-2; TRBD1 might be the D (5 bases). The CDR3 totals 13 residues. The ends were cut back, 7 bases at V and 6 bases at J, with 12 bases in the middle. Germline V gene sequence: CDR1 MNHNS, CDR2 SASEGT. The CDR3 sequence: CASKPGIPGELFF. CDR3 DNA sequence: TGTGCCAGCAAACCAGGGATACCCGGGGAGCTGTTTTTT.

This clonotype was seen more than once but under ten times. The CDR3 reads CASSLAPNEKLFF. The DNA for the CDR3 is TGTGCCAGCAGCTTAGCCCCTAATGAAAAACTGTTTTTT. The chain has TRBV7-9 and TRBJ1-4, with D unclear. Trimming removed 0 bases from V and 3 bases from J, with 2 bases in between. Germline-derived CDR1 and CDR2 are SEHNR and FQNEAQ (reference sequence). The CDR3 runs 13 residues.

The DNA of the CDR3 is TGTGCCAGCTCACCACGAGTCGCGAACACCGGGGAGCTGTTTTTT. Its protein is CASSPRVANTGELFF. The rearrangement uses TRBV18 and TRBJ2-2; no reliable D call. In germline, CDR1 is KGHSH, CDR2 LQKENI. This CDR3 is built from 15 residues. Trimming left V 1 base short and J 0 bases short, with 6 bases between.

This clonotype was seen a few times. This chain links TRBV7-9 with TRBJ1-1; D is unclear. V was trimmed by 9 bases and J by 4 bases, leaving 30 bases between them. Looked up from germline, CDR1 is SEHNR and CDR2 is FQNEAQ (reference sequence). The CDR3 runs 18 residues. CDR3 region: CARHRSGSQVEGGTEAFF. Written as DNA, the CDR3 is TGTGCCAGGCATAGATCCGGGTCCCAGGTTGAGGGTGGCACTGAAGCTTTCTTT.

This clonotype was observed many times. The chain carries TRBV27 and TRBJ1-4, with 7 positions matching TRBD1. This CDR3 has 15 residues. Trimming at V came to 4 bases and at J to 7 bases, leaving 9 bases not matched to a gene. Germline CDR1 MNHEY, CDR2 SMNVEV (reference sequence). DNA for the CDR3: TGTGCCAGCAGTTCCTCGACAGGGTTACGTGAAAAACTGTTTTTT. Its translation: CASSSSTGLREKLFF.